Included here is one T cell receptor (beta chain) sequence, with context. CDR1 is SGHVS, CDR2 FNYEAQ, per germline. V dropped 5 bases and J dropped 8 bases, with 22 bases sitting between them. The CDR3 length is 17 residues. The entry originates in a study of human T cells and chemical hapten exposure. TCRdb independently ran MiXCR on the RACE reads; one entry per CDR3 protein. The table records approximately 82,000 distinct CDR3 sequences, more than 6.5% of them present only once. Indicated time point: patch test 2, 6 weeks after DPC sensitization. Treatment specified: therapeutic diphenylcyclopropenone sensitization with weekly scalp DPC.

The receptor's source is a young woman with alopecia areata. Some clones in this sample may be carry-over from other donors' samples. The sample consisted of whole blood, taken in connection with sensitization to the hapten diphenylcyclopropenone (DPC). The V gene is TRBV7-6, the J gene TRBJ1-6, with D possibly matching TRBD1 (6 bases). CDR3 region: CASSPKFIWGADSPLHF. The CDR3 DNA is TGTGCCAGCAGCCCCAAGTTTATATGGGGGGCCGATTCACCCCTCCACTTT.